This T cell receptor (beta chain) was captured in a study of blood T cells in healthy people across ages. General study points: Among T cells, TCR beta diversity per million cells dropped roughly linearly as age rose.

Sample-barcoded 5' priming and a J-beta primer mix drove a second PCR of 7 to 11 cycles. One entry per CDR3 protein results from TCRdb running MiXCR on the 5' RACE reads. This repertoire shows fewer than 600,000 distinct CDR3 sequences, about 27% found once; its top ten account for over 3.5%. From germline, CDR1 is SGHDN and CDR2 FVKESK. V was clipped by 3 bases and J by 10 bases, with 15 bases between them. The CDR3 runs 13 residues. Worth noting for this clonotype: As yet, its antigen is unknown.

These data were likewise used in another study, on T cells of mothers and their children. That paper adds: Over 8.5 million reads per mother and about 3 million per child were obtained.

The chain employs TRBV14 and TRBJ1-1; a weak D match, TRBD1 (5 bases). This sequence originates from a boy between 2 and 10 years old in good health. The material sequenced was blood. CDR3 DNA: TGTGCCAGCAGCCAGCGAAGTCCGGGGCCAGCTTTCTTT. Translation: CASSQRSPGPAFF. Looking up the rest from reference TRBV14 and TRBJ1-1 gives the full variable domain: EAGVTQFPSHSVIEKGQTVTLRCDPISGHDNLYWYRRVMGKEIKFLLHFVKESKQDESGMPNNRFLAERTGGTYSTLKVQPAELEDSGVYFCASSQRSPGPAFFGQGTRLTVV.